A selection of T cell receptor beta chains follows, all from one sample in a study of radiation and T cells in renal cell carcinoma. Assay used: immunoSEQ multiplex PCR; TCRdb lists only in-frame clones, some missing. The data show 120,000 or so clones, with around 81% seen just once and approximately 6.3% held by the top ten. The source material was blood, sampled from a patient whose treatment included radiotherapy and nephrectomy. These receptors all stem from a man in his forties or fifties with renal cell carcinoma. Each CDR3 is given with its conserved first and last residue. A D gene is named only where the DNA matches it firmly. Where a row states a size, it is once, few, many or the class of an expanded clone; other rows omit it.

size: -; V: TRBV5-1; D: -; J: TRBJ1-1; CDR3: CASSPSTVGNTEAFF; DNA: TGCGCCAGCAGCCCCTCCACCGTGGGGAACACTGAAGCTTTCTTT
size: many; V: TRBV6-6; D: TRBD1; J: TRBJ2-5; CDR3: CASSHGTGAQETQYF; DNA: TGTGCCAGCAGTCACGGGACAGGTGCCCAAGAGACCCAGTACTTC
size: -; V: TRBV27; D: -; J: TRBJ2-1; CDR3: CASSLGERTEQFF; DNA: TGTGCCAGCAGTTTGGGGGAGAGGACTGAGCAGTTCTTC
size: few; V: TRBV30; D: -; J: TRBJ1-2; CDR3: CAWSVQGYYGYTF; DNA: TGTGCCTGGAGTGTACAAGGGTACTATGGCTACACCTTC
size: -; V: TRBV9; D: -; J: TRBJ2-1; CDR3: CASSVGGLGIGEQFF; DNA: TGTGCCAGCAGCGTAGGGGGCCTGGGCATTGGTGAGCAGTTCTTC
size: -; V: TRBV5-4; D: -; J: TRBJ1-4; CDR3: CASRRDGATNEKLFF; DNA: TGTGCCAGCAGGAGAGACGGTGCAACTAATGAAAAACTGTTTTTT
size: -; V: TRBV2; D: TRBD1; J: TRBJ2-5; CDR3: CASSGGAGGTGTQYF; DNA: TGTGCCAGCAGTGGCGGGGCAGGGGGCACAGGGACCCAGTACTTC
size: -; V: TRBV7-9; D: -; J: TRBJ1-3; CDR3: CASSFSGNTIYF; DNA: TGTGCCAGCAGCTTCTCTGGAAACACCATATATTTT
size: few; V: TRBV29-1; D: TRBD1; J: TRBJ2-1; CDR3: CSVERDRDTVPYNEQFF; DNA: TGCAGCGTTGAAAGGGACAGGGATACGGTCCCCTACAATGAGCAGTTCTTC
size: -; V: TRBV5-1; D: TRBD2; J: TRBJ2-1; CDR3: CASSLGTSGSTIYNEQFF; DNA: TGCGCCAGCAGCTTGGGGACTAGCGGGTCCACGATATACAATGAGCAGTTCTTC
size: -; V: TRBV11-2; D: -; J: TRBJ1-5; CDR3: CASSPGGLRSNQPQHF; DNA: TGTGCCAGCAGCCCAGGCGGGCTAAGGAGCAATCAGCCCCAGCATTTT
size: -; V: TRBV7-6; D: TRBD1; J: TRBJ2-7; CDR3: CASSLLGGRGEQYF; DNA: TGTGCCAGCAGCTTATTAGGGGGCCGCGGCGAGCAGTACTTC
size: -; V: TRBV7-6; D: -; J: TRBJ1-6; CDR3: CASSLQGTANSPLHF; DNA: TGTGCCAGCAGCTTACAGGGGACGGCTAATTCACCCCTCCACTTT
size: few; V: TRBV6-5; D: -; J: TRBJ2-7; CDR3: CASSGDSVSYEQYF; DNA: TGTGCCAGCAGTGGCGATTCGGTCTCCTACGAGCAGTACTTC
size: -; V: TRBV5-8; D: -; J: TRBJ1-3; CDR3: CASSWAGSGNTIYF; DNA: TGTGCCAGCAGCTGGGCGGGATCTGGAAACACCATATATTTT
size: -; V: TRBV2; D: TRBD1; J: TRBJ1-1; CDR3: CASSTRDRGGDEGVVNTEAFF; DNA: TGTGCCAGCAGTACCCGGGACAGGGGTGGTGATGAAGGGGTGGTGAACACTGAAGCTTTCTTT
size: -; V: TRBV27; D: TRBD1; J: TRBJ1-2; CDR3: CASSFRGLGNYGYTF; DNA: TGTGCCAGCAGTTTCAGGGGGCTGGGTAACTATGGCTACACCTTC
size: -; V: TRBV10-3; D: -; J: TRBJ1-2; CDR3: CAISELALQGSGYTF; DNA: TGTGCCATCAGTGAGCTTGCTTTACAGGGATCTGGCTACACCTTC
size: -; V: TRBV13; D: TRBD2; J: TRBJ2-3; CDR3: CASSLASGRAVDTQYF; DNA: TGTGCCAGCAGCTTAGCTAGCGGGAGGGCCGTGGATACGCAGTATTTT
size: -; V: TRBV9; D: TRBD1; J: TRBJ1-6; CDR3: CASSVAGGNSPLHF; DNA: TGTGCCAGCAGCGTAGCAGGGGGTAATTCACCCCTCCACTTT
size: -; V: TRBV5-1; D: -; J: TRBJ1-1; CDR3: CASSLDPGNTEAFF; DNA: TGCGCCAGCAGCCTGGATCCCGGGAACACTGAAGCTTTCTTT
size: -; V: TRBV6-1; D: TRBD1; J: TRBJ2-5; CDR3: CASEPYGTEQETQYF; DNA: TGTGCCAGCGAACCCTACGGGACAGAGCAAGAGACCCAGTACTTC
size: -; V: TRBV4-3; D: TRBD1; J: TRBJ1-2; CDR3: CASSQGRTGTAANYGYTF; DNA: TGCGCCAGCAGCCAAGGGAGAACCGGGACAGCAGCTAACTATGGCTACACCTTC
size: -; V: TRBV6-5; D: -; J: TRBJ2-2; CDR3: CATEGAPTGELFF; DNA: TGTGCCACGGAGGGGGCGCCCACCGGGGAGCTGTTTTTT
size: -; V: TRBV6-1; D: -; J: TRBJ2-7; CDR3: CAVFRDFYEQYF; DNA: TGTGCCGTATTCAGAGACTTCTACGAGCAGTACTTC
size: -; V: TRBV30; D: TRBD1; J: TRBJ1-3; CDR3: CAWSGTGAGNTIYF; DNA: TGTGCCTGGAGTGGGACAGGGGCTGGAAACACCATATATTTT
size: once; V: TRBV6-5; D: TRBD2; J: TRBJ2-7; CDR3: CASSYSTSVGFEQYF; DNA: TGTGCCAGCAGTTACAGCACTAGCGTTGGGTTCGAGCAGTACTTC
size: -; V: TRBV18; D: -; J: TRBJ1-2; CDR3: CASSLTSETSGYTF; DNA: TGTGCCAGCTCACTCACATCCGAGACATCCGGCTACACCTTC
size: -; V: TRBV7-9; D: -; J: TRBJ1-1; CDR3: CASSLRQIDTEAFF; DNA: TGTGCCAGCAGCTTACGCCAAATCGATACTGAAGCTTTCTTT